This T cell receptor (beta chain) was captured in a study of T cells in tuberculosis. Study outcomes and limitations: Active tuberculosis cases were adults; controls were adolescents. A GMM-specific repertoire classifier reached approximately 84% accuracy, AUROC approximately 0.93.

Germline V gene sequence: CDR1 SGHAT, CDR2 FQNNGV. With V trimmed by 1 base and J by 6 bases, 3 bases remained unmatched. The CDR3 is 15 residues long. For this clone: Its specificity is unknown.

Produced via immunoSEQ multiplex PCR; TCRdb's table is partial and in-frame only. The sample lists fewer than 45,000 clones, 90% to 95% occurring once. The receptor was isolated from a donor between 10 and 29 years old with latent tuberculosis or without tuberculosis infection. V and J are TRBV11-2 and TRBJ2-1; 10 bases line up with TRBD1. The sequencing input was PBMCs. The CDR3 sequence is CASSLAWTGGNEQFF. The CDR3 DNA is TGTGCCAGCAGCTTAGCTTGGACAGGGGGCAATGAGCAGTTCTTC.